These T cell receptor beta chains were read from a single sample in a study of blood T cells in healthy people across ages. TCRdb re-called the 5' RACE reads through MiXCR, storing one row per CDR3 protein. The sample lists some 1.7 million distinct CDR3 sequences, 25% to 30% occurring once. Sequenced: blood. These receptors all come from a woman aged 25-40 years in good health. Both conserved end residues are part of each CDR3. The D gene is left open where the match is weak. Size values are once, few and many counts, or a class for expanded clones, and some rows have none.

D gene,V gene,J gene,clone size,CDR3 DNA,CDR3 protein
-,TRBV7-9,TRBJ1-6,-,TGTGCCAGCAGCTCCCGAGAGAATTCACCCCTCCACTTT,CASSSRENSPLHF
TRBD1,TRBV29-1,TRBJ1-5,-,TGCAGCGTTACCACAGGGGAAGGGCAGCCCCAGCATTTT,CSVTTGEGQPQHF
TRBD1,TRBV3-1,TRBJ1-1,few,TGTGCCAGCAGCCAAGGCAGGGGGCTGAGTGCTTTCTTT,CASSQGRGLSAFF
TRBD1,TRBV28,TRBJ2-7,few,TGTGCCAGTAAACGGGACAGGGTATCCTACGAGCAGTACTTC,CASKRDRVSYEQYF
TRBD1,TRBV27,TRBJ1-4,few,TGTGCCAGCAGTACCTCCGGGACAGGGGACGAAAAACTGTTTTTT,CASSTSGTGDEKLFF
TRBD2,TRBV10-3,TRBJ2-3,-,TGTGCCATCAGTGAGGCCCGCACTAGCGGGATATACACAGATACGCAGTATTTT,CAISEARTSGIYTDTQYF
TRBD2,TRBV7-8,TRBJ2-6,-,TGTGCCAGCAGCCCCCCTTCGGCGGGAGCTCCTGGGGCCAACGTCCTGACTTTC,CASSPPSAGAPGANVLTF
TRBD2,TRBV9,TRBJ2-1,few,TGTGCCAGCTGGGCCAGCGGGGGGGCGGATGAGCAGTTCTTC,CASWASGGADEQFF
TRBD2,TRBV10-3,TRBJ2-3,few,TGTGCCATCGGGGGCGGGGGGCGAAGCACAGATACGCAGTATTTT,CAIGGGGRSTDTQYF
-,TRBV4-1,TRBJ1-1,once,TGCGCCAGCAGCCAAGTAGCGGGGTCGAACACTGAAGCTTTCTTT,CASSQVAGSNTEAFF
-,TRBV7-3,TRBJ2-7,-,TGTGCCAGCAGCTTAGTCCCAACCTCCTACGAGCAGTACTTC,CASSLVPTSYEQYF
-,TRBV28,TRBJ2-7,-,TGTGCCAGCAGTTTTGGGGGAGCCCGGGGCCTGTACGAGCAGTACTTC,CASSFGGARGLYEQYF
-,TRBV20-1,TRBJ2-5,-,TGCAGTGCCGCACAAGGTACAGGGTCACAAGAGACCCAGTACTTC,CSAAQGTGSQETQYF
-,TRBV24-1,TRBJ2-3,-,TGTGCCACCAGTGACCCAGGGGCTTTAGATACGCAGTATTTT,CATSDPGALDTQYF
-,TRBV18,TRBJ2-4,-,TGTGCCAGCTCTCCGGGGGAAACCAAAAACATTCAGTACTTC,CASSPGETKNIQYF
-,TRBV4-2,TRBJ2-5,many,TGTGCCAGCAGCCCCGAAGGGAGCAGGGACCAAGAGACCCAGTACTTC,CASSPEGSRDQETQYF
-,TRBV7-2,TRBJ2-1,many,TGTGCCAGCAGCTTAGCGGGTTGGAATGAGCAGTTCTTC,CASSLAGWNEQFF